Detailed here is one TCR beta chain. What it recognizes is unknown. This specimen comes from a study of Ad26.COV2.S vaccination and SARS-CoV-2 variants. Study summary: Intramuscular Ad26.COV2.S at 5x10^10 or 1x10^11 viral particles. Study observations and caveats: Analyses that measured TCR breadth and depth may have underestimated total T cell responses. Non-spike TCR breadth was similar in vaccine and placebo recipients. Considerable breadth of spike-specific CD8+ and CD4+ T cell responses has reportedly been documented following vaccination.

Treatment in this sample: about 20 received Ad26.COV2.S at low or high dose, single or two shots; about 5 received placebo; per-sample allocation not given. Samples came from day 63 after the first vaccine or placebo injection. TCRdb's copy holds only in-frame clones and misses some; the assay was immunoSEQ multiplex PCR. The sample yields around 340,000 clones, about 85% seen once. This CDR3 is built from 12 residues. The germline V gene encodes CDR1 MNHEY and CDR2 SVGEGT. Trimming removed 6 bases from V and 6 bases from J, with 11 bases in between. This clonotype was sampled from a person aged 18 to 59 who received the Ad26.COV2.S COVID-19 vaccine or a placebo. The rearrangement joins TRBV6-2 or TRBV6-3 to TRBJ1-1; D gene ambiguous. The input for sequencing was peripheral blood, taken in a trial of Ad26.COV2.S vaccine versus placebo. In DNA, the CDR3 is TGTGCCAGCAGCCTCGGAGGGCCTGAAGCTTTCTTT. It codes for CASSLGGPEAFF.